Here is one T cell receptor beta chain with its context. This clonotype was detected once. What antigen it recognizes has not been identified. Qualities for individual bases were not recorded, and no much larger clone is one base off. One read alone is a weak basis. This sample is drawn from a study of breast tumors, draining lymph nodes, adjacent tissues (dated by TCRdb to between 2015 and 2016). Regarding the research as a whole: The study compared TCR beta repertoires across tumor, adjacent nontumor tissue and axillary lymph nodes from breast cancer patients. In human breast cancer, the study set out to evaluate how tumor, surrounding tissue and draining lymph node repertoires relate to one another and whether T cells may move between these sites. On the study overall, not on this receptor specifically: Tumor and nontumor tissue repertoires were significantly more similar in luminal-like than in basal-like breast cancer. The data were considered consistent with the idea that most tumor T cells come from the lymph node and then expand in tumor tissue. The study presented the conclusion that tumor T cells originate in lymph nodes as consistent with a hypothesis, not as something directly demonstrated. Tumor T-cell repertoires showed less diversity than lymph node repertoires and more diversity than nontumor tissue repertoires, and tumor T-cell repertoires showed preferential V and J gene usage.

From cysteine to phenylalanine, the CDR3 is 13 amino acids long. The retained sequence is limited to the CDR3, 39 bases, with the frame set at the first base. Between the V and J ends, shortened by 1 base and 4 bases respectively, the junction contains 5 bases. CDR1 and CDR2 (GTSNPN, SVGIG) derive from the germline V gene (reference sequence). Instrument used: Illumina HiSeq 2000. Multiplex PCR amplification was used to generate the TCR beta chain libraries. The amplified TCR beta chain products were analyzed by high-throughput sequencing. TCRdb applied fastp at Q25 and MiXCR to the public reads, then kept only in-frame beta chains. A single entry per CDR3 protein holds the most common genes and DNA from its merged rows. In all, the sample holds more than 50,000 distinct CDR3 sequences, and 45% to 60% of those were seen once. The leading ten clones occupy around 20% of the sample.

Specimen: breast tumor tissue. This sequence uses TRBV30 and TRBJ2-6, with the D gene too uncertain to name. The receptor's source is a female donor with breast cancer. Some clones in this sample may be carry-over from other donors' samples. The nucleotides are TGTGCCTGGAGTGGGCAGGGGGCCAACGTCCTGACTTTC. The translation is CAWSGQGANVLTF.